This TCR beta chain derives from a study of blood T cell repertoires in COVID-19. Profiling relied on immunoSEQ multiplex PCR, and the TCRdb table lists in-frame clones only, not all of them. The table lists tens of thousands of clones, 82% of them singletons, with 27% in the top ten. The CDR3 is 13 amino acids. In germline, CDR1 is LGHDT, CDR2 YNNKEL (reference sequence). Trimming removed 0 bases from V and 5 bases from J, with 6 bases in between. The chain has TRBV3-1 (or the pseudogene TRBV3-2) and TRBJ2-3; the D is unclear. The clonotype originates from a human donor in a cohort sampled during active COVID-19. The sequencing input was peripheral blood. CDR3 DNA: TGTGCCAGCAGCCAAGATGCCGGAGATACGCAGTATTTT. Its protein is CASSQDAGDTQYF.